The 10 T cell receptor beta chains listed next were all sequenced from one sample in a study of cytomegalovirus exposure and HLA in healthy donors (dated by TCRdb to 2015 to 2018). Library preparation employed the immunoSEQ multiplex PCR assay. The table was pulled from immuneACCESS by TCRdb, which kept in-frame rearrangements only. Such tables lose some clones; where checked, under half of the loss comes from unresolved V genes, and the rest has no known cause. Across this sample there are 350,000 or so clones, with 86% seen only once. Around 0.8% of the sample is in the top ten clones. The sequencing sample was made of PBMCs. The receptor set was obtained from a woman aged 18 to 35 in good health and CMV-seronegative.

In this sample, this clone turned up a few times. In the same sample, other DNA sequences code for this CDR3. The chain is built from TRBV20-1 and TRBJ2-7; D is ambiguous. The ends were cut back, 3 bases at V and 1 base at J, with 4 bases in the middle. CDR1 is DFQATT, CDR2 SNEGSKA, per germline (reference sequence). This CDR3 spans 11 amino acids. The CDR3 loop reads CSASSSYEQYF. CDR3 nucleotides: TGCAGTGCTAGCTCGTCCTACGAGCAGTACTTC.

In this sample, this clone turned up many times. The gene calls are TRBV19 and TRBJ2-5; 12 nucleotides match TRBD1. Losses at the gene ends were 1 base for V and 4 bases for J; bases not matched to a gene: 4. Germline lookup yields CDR1 LNHDA and CDR2 SQIVND (reference sequence). This CDR3 contains 16 residues. The chain's CDR3 is CASSIVPGQGAETQYF. DNA of the CDR3: TGTGCCAGTAGTATAGTCCCGGGACAGGGGGCAGAGACCCAGTACTTC.

This clone was detected once. This rearrangement joins TRBV7-2 to TRBJ2-2; D is possibly TRBD2 (6 bases). The V end was cut by 5 bases, the J end by 5 bases, with 15 bases between. The CDR3 has 15 residues. The germline CDR1 and CDR2 sequences are SGHTA and FQGNSA. Here the CDR3 reads CASSPTSEGTGELFF. The CDR3 DNA follows: TGTGCCAGCAGCCCGACTAGTGAGGGGACCGGGGAGCTGTTTTTT.

The chain uses TRBV11-2 and TRBJ2-1, with 10 bases matching TRBD2. V shed 1 base, J shed 5 bases, and the junction held 2 bases outside the gene matches. The CDR3 sequence is 15 residues long. CDR1 is SGHAT, CDR2 FQNNGV, per germline. CDR3 sequence reads: CASSLGTSGNNEQFF. The CDR3 region has the DNA TGTGCCAGCAGCTTAGGGACTAGCGGAAACAATGAGCAGTTCTTC.

The chain employs TRBV6-1 and TRBJ2-3, with 8 bases fitting TRBD1. CDR1 and CDR2 (germline): MNHNS, SASEGT. The junction had 10 bases not matched to a gene; V was cut back by 4 bases and J by 1 base. The length of the CDR3 is 17 residues. This CDR3 is CASSAMAGQGRTDTQYF. The CDR3 DNA sequence: TGTGCCAGCAGTGCTATGGCCGGACAGGGACGCACAGATACGCAGTATTTT.

The chain is built from TRBV7-2 and TRBJ2-3; 8 nucleotides match TRBD2. Germline CDR1 SGHTA, CDR2 FQGNSA. V gave up 1 base and J gave up 2 bases; unmatched junction bases: 5. The CDR3 runs to 16 residues. The CDR3 nucleotides are TGTGCCAGCAGCTTAGAAGGTAGCGGGAACACAGATACGCAGTATTTT. It is translated as CASSLEGSGNTDTQYF.

This clone showed up just a few times. V usage is TRBV6-1 and J usage is TRBJ1-4, with TRBD1 identical over 8 bases. J lost 6 bases, V lost 6 bases, and 6 bases had no gene match. The germline V gene has CDR1 MNHNS and CDR2 SASEGT. The length of the CDR3 is 14 residues. This chain's CDR3 is CASRTQGVDEKLFF. The CDR3 bases are TGTGCCAGCAGAACACAGGGGGTCGATGAAAAACTGTTTTTT.

J is TRBJ2-5 and V is TRBV5-5; D is possibly TRBD2 (5 bases). Germline V gene sequence: CDR1 SGHKS, CDR2 YYEKEE (reference sequence). The CDR3 extends over 12 amino acids. The V end lost 1 base, the J end lost 10 bases, and 11 bases lay between the germline ends. CDR3 protein: CASSLLSGYQYF. CDR3 bases: TGTGCCAGCAGCTTGCTTTCGGGGTACCAGTACTTC.

This chain joins TRBV5-8 and TRBJ2-5, with D uncertain. The V gene's germline CDR1 is SGHTS and CDR2 YDEGEE. This CDR3 comprises 14 residues. Deletions cut 0 bases from V and 2 bases from J, with 8 bases between. For the CDR3, the DNA is TGTGCCAGCAGCTTGGGGCGGAATCAAGAGACCCAGTACTTC. Its protein is CASSLGRNQETQYF.

V and J are TRBV7-9 and TRBJ2-3; maybe TRBD2 (5 bases). The CDR3 runs 16 residues. V lost 9 bases and J 1 base, leaving 20 bases between the germline ends. CDR1 and CDR2 from the germline V gene are SEHNR and FQNEAQ (reference sequence). CDR3 nucleotides: TGTGCCAGTCAGCCCCCGGGGTCCGTAGGCACAGATACGCAGTATTTT. This codes for CASQPPGSVGTDTQYF.